These 5 T cell receptor beta chains originate from one sample sequenced in a study of T-cell memory formation after mild COVID-19. TCRdb re-called the 5' RACE reads with MiXCR, one entry per CDR3 protein. The sample holds about 340,000 distinct CDR3 sequences, around 15% seen once. Sequencing input: PBMCs or a T cell subset sorted from them (not recorded which). These receptors were taken from a man aged 18 to 35 who had mild COVID-19 (a few samples of this study predate the infection). Cell type and time point are not known.

This clonotype showed up just a few times. This sequence joins TRBV4-2 and TRBJ2-2, with D perhaps being TRBD1 or TRBD2 (5 bases each). CDR3 size: 18 residues. The V end lost 0 bases, the J end lost 1 base, and 15 bases lay between the germline ends. The germline V gene encodes CDR1 LGHNA and CDR2 YNFKEQ. In DNA, the CDR3 is TGTGCCAGCAGCCAAGATCGGTCCGGGGCGGGGAACACCGGGGAGCTGTTTTTT. The encoded protein is CASSQDRSGAGNTGELFF.

This clonotype was seen repeatedly, ten times or more. This chain links TRBV9 with TRBJ2-1; no clear D gene. This CDR3 contains 15 residues. V was pared by 0 bases and J by 6 bases, with 13 bases between. CDR1 is SGDLS, CDR2 YYNGEE, per germline. In DNA form, the CDR3 reads TGTGCCAGCAGCGTAGCGGCTAGTGAAGGCAATGAGCAGTTCTTC. It is translated as CASSVAASEGNEQFF.

V usage is TRBV5-6 and J usage is TRBJ1-1; unclear D gene. The CDR3 is 14 amino acids. V lost 1 base and J lost 10, with 17 bases in between. Per the germline V gene, CDR1 is SGHDT and CDR2 is YYEEEE. The CDR3 here is CASSLPRTTKGAFF. CDR3 DNA sequence: TGTGCCAGCAGCTTGCCCAGGACGACAAAGGGAGCTTTCTTT.

V and J are TRBV4-1 and TRBJ1-1; possibly TRBD1 for D (5 bases). V lost 6 bases, J lost 4 bases, and 15 bases lay in between. Germline CDR1 and CDR2: MGHRA and YSYEKL. CDR3 length: 14 residues. This chain's CDR3 is CASRAGGLGTEAFF. The CDR3 region has the DNA TGCGCCAGCAGGGCGGGGGGTTTGGGCACTGAAGCTTTCTTT.

The chain is built from TRBV5-1 and TRBJ2-5, with unresolved D. CDR3 length: 15 amino acids. V was clipped by 0 bases and J by 2 bases, with 11 bases between them. The germline V gene has CDR1 SGHRS and CDR2 YFSETQ. For the CDR3, the DNA is TGCGCCAGCAGCTTGGTTCCAGCTTCACAAGAGACCCAGTACTTC. Its translation is CASSLVPASQETQYF.